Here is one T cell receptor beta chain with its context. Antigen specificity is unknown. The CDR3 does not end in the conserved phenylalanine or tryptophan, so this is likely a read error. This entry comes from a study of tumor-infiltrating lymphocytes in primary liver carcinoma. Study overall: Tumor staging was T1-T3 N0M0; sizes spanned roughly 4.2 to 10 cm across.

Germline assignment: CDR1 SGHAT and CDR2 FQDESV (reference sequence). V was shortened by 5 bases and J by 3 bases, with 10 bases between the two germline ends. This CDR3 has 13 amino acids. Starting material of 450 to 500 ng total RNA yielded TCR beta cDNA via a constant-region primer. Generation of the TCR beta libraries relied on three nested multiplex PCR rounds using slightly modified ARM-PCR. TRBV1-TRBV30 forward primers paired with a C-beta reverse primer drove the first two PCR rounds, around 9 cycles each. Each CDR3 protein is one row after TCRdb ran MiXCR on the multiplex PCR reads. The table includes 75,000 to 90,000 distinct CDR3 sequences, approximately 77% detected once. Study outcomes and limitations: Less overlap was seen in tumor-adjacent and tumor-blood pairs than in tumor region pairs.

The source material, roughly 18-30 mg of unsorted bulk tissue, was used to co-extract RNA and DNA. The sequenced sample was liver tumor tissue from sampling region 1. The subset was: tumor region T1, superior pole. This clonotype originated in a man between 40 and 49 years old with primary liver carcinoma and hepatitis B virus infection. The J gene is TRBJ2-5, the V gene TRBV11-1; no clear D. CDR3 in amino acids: CASSQGGKETQYS. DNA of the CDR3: TGTGCCAGCAGCCAAGGTGGTAAAGAGACCCAGTACTCC.